The entry below describes one TCR beta chain. Antigen specificity is unknown. After removal of 6 bases from V and 7 bases from J, the junction contained 7 bases not matched to a gene. Germline V gene sequence: CDR1 KGHSH, CDR2 LQKENI. This CDR3 is built from 15 residues. Primers for the PCR totalled 60 Vbeta and 13 Jbeta. Only in-frame clones appear in the TCRdb table, and some are missing; sequencing was by immunoSEQ multiplex PCR. The repertoire holds about 160,000 clones, 80% to 85% seen once, with roughly 1.9% in the top ten. The record originates from a study of cytomegalovirus exposure and HLA in healthy donors. Study information: Within an early data release were about 80 million unique TCRs drawn from HLA-typed donors.

Findings of the study overall: What a later analysis showed was that several of the most significant clusters appeared linked to common viral pathogens. Accurate HLA-A and HLA-B prediction from TCR beta sequences was reported for most subjects. Most TCR sequences were rare, but some public TCRs occurred in many donors.

The J gene is TRBJ1-5, the V gene TRBV18; 12 positions agree with TRBD1. The TCR comes from a man aged 18 to 29 in good health and CMV-seronegative. Source material: PBMCs. CDR3 bases: TGTGCCAGCTCTTACGGGACAGGGGGCGAACAGCCCCAGCATTTT. As protein: CASSYGTGGEQPQHF.